This T cell receptor (beta chain) is drawn from a study of CD8+CD57+ T cells in acquired aplastic anemia (dated by TCRdb to the late 2010s). Regarding the study in general: DNA extracted from sorted CD4+ and CD8+ cells had a mean of approximately 3.3 ug, with a range of roughly 0.17 to 30 ug. Healthy donor samples averaged approximately 10 million reads for CD4+ and fewer than 12 million for CD8+ cells.

The study deep-sequenced TCR repertoires of sorted CD4+ and CD8+ blood T cells from severe aplastic anemia patients and healthy subjects. Ficoll-Paque density gradient centrifugation was used to isolate peripheral blood mononuclear cells. Before DNA extraction, CD4+ and CD8+ T cells were sorted with FACS or magnetic beads. TCR beta VDJ combination and CDR3 sequence profiling used genomic DNA as the template. TCR repertoire sequencing was run on an Illumina HiSeq 2000. The paper's processing steps were these. TRBV/TRBJ rearrangement plots, CDR3 size and DJ length profiles, and Simpson's diversity index were used to assess repertoires. Whichever DNA sequence was most abundant in the deep sequencing data was defined as the immunodominant clone. CDR3 amino acid sequences were checked for sharing across subjects and were also compared against the VDJdb database and published repertoires. TCRdb applied fastp at Q25 and MiXCR to the public reads, then kept only in-frame beta chains. Identical CDR3 proteins give one entry, which carries the most common genes and DNA. The V and J calls, along with clone size, are taken from TCRdb and not from the paper's own processing. The sample table records about 190,000 distinct CDR3 sequences; 54% of these occur just once. About 15% of the sample lies in the top ten.

Here is what the overall study found, with its caveats: Approximately 27 CD8+ CDR3 sequences were found in both patients and controls but appeared to be highly expressed in patients and within the immunodominant clones of the patients. Between patients and healthy controls, no significant difference in CD8+ Simpson's diversity was found (P=0.060).

From a lookup of the germline V gene, CDR1 and CDR2 are MGHRA and YSYEKL. From cysteine to phenylalanine, the CDR3 is 13 amino acids long. The DNA shown is the 39-base CDR3, in frame from base 1. The trim is 0 bases for V and 12 bases for J, with a gap of 12 bases between the germline ends. To note about this clonotype: Its antigen remains unidentified. No much larger clone is present one base from it, and per-base qualities are unavailable.

The sequence joins TRBV4-1 to TRBJ2-1; perhaps TRBD2 is the D gene, with 6 bases matching. The receptor's source is a human donor in good health, serving as a control. The source material was sorted CD4+, CD8+, or CD8+CD57+ T cells (not recorded which) from PBMCs. In nucleotides, the sequence is TGCGCCAGCAGCCAAGATGAGGGACTCGGGCAGTTCTTC. Its protein product is CASSQDEGLGQFF.